This T cell receptor (beta chain) originates from a study of human T cells and chemical hapten exposure. Study as a whole: Small pooled library volume differences chiefly drove per-sample TCR yield variation. Broader study findings: The immune response of these alopecia patients might not match healthy individuals'. With regard to DPC sensitization, TCRs above 1 in 1000 frequency did not change.

Of note for this clonotype: Its specificity is unknown.

The sample's time point: patch test 1, 2 weeks after DPC sensitization. As for treatment: therapeutic diphenylcyclopropenone sensitization with weekly scalp DPC. TCRdb redid the calling of the RACE reads with MiXCR, one entry per CDR3 protein. The sample has approximately 80,000 distinct CDR3 sequences, approximately 8% seen once. Trimming removed 7 bases from V and 3 bases from J; junction bases left unmatched: 7. Per the germline V gene, CDR1 is MNHEY and CDR2 is SVGAGI. The CDR3 sequence is 16 residues long. J is TRBJ2-2 and V is TRBV6-5, with TRBD2 matching 11 bases. Here the sequenced sample was whole blood, taken in connection with sensitization to the hapten diphenylcyclopropenone (DPC). The TCR was taken from a woman aged 30 to 39 with alopecia areata. Some clones in this sample may be carry-over from other donors' samples. CDR3 sequence (DNA): TGTGCCAGCACAATAGCGGGGGGGGCCGACACCGGGGAGCTGTTTTTT. Translated: CASTIAGGADTGELFF.